Each of the 22 T cell receptor beta chains below was sequenced from the same sample in a study of cytomegalovirus exposure and HLA in healthy donors. This PCR relied on a set of 60 Vbeta primers and 13 Jbeta primers. The method was immunoSEQ multiplex PCR; TCRdb's version includes in-frame clones alone and lacks a portion of them. The top ten clones hold about 0.28% of a sample with fewer than 300,000 clones, approximately 80% of them seen once. The specimen was PBMCs. The receptors stem from a girl aged 2-10 years in good health and CMV-seronegative.

The V call is TRBV29-1, the J call TRBJ2-7, with 12 positions matching TRBD2. The CDR3 is 14 amino acids. V was pared by 7 bases and J by 5 bases, with 9 bases of the junction left unmatched. The germline gives CDR1 SQVTM, CDR2 ANQGSEA. DNA of the CDR3: TGCAGCGCTAGACCACTAGCGGGGGGTAACGAGCAGTACTTC. Translating it yields CSARPLAGGNEQYF.

CDR3: CASSVVSGSDEQFF. The CDR3 DNA is TGTGCCAGCAGCGTAGTTTCGGGAAGCGATGAGCAGTTCTTC. The rearrangement joins TRBV9 to TRBJ2-1; maybe TRBD2 (5 bases). The V end lost 0 bases, the J end lost 8 bases, and 12 bases lay between the germline ends. The length of the CDR3 is 14 residues. Looked up from germline, CDR1 is SGDLS and CDR2 is YYNGEE.

The chain links TRBV2 to TRBJ2-1, with 8 bases identical to TRBD2. The CDR3 totals 16 residues. Germline V gene sequence: CDR1 SNHLY, CDR2 FYNNEI. Germline trimming cut 2 bases from V and 3 bases from J; bases unmatched to any gene: 6. The CDR3 sequence is CASSETLAGSYNEQFF. CDR3 coding DNA: TGTGCCAGCAGTGAAACTTTAGCGGGAAGCTACAATGAGCAGTTCTTC.

The chain uses TRBV6-6 and TRBJ2-7; 7 bases agree with TRBD2. CDR3 size: 14 residues. The junction had 13 bases not matched to a gene; V was cut back by 9 bases and J by 5 bases. Germline V gene sequence: CDR1 MNHNY, CDR2 SVGAGI (reference sequence). The CDR3 bases are TGTGCCAGTTTCGAAGCGGGACGGCTCGACGAGCAGTACTTC. Residues: CASFEAGRLDEQYF.

This chain joins TRBV28 and TRBJ2-7; 8 bases fit TRBD1. The CDR3 is made up of 17 amino acids. Losses at the gene ends were 2 bases for V and 0 bases for J; bases not matched to a gene: 9. Germline V gives CDR1 MDHEN, CDR2 SYDVKM. The CDR3 nucleotides are TGTGCCAGCAGTTTAGCAGGGGGCGGTTACTACTCCTACGAGCAGTACTTC. Protein product: CASSLAGGGYYSYEQYF.

This chain uses TRBV5-1 with TRBJ2-1; 8 bases line up with TRBD2. The V gene end was trimmed by 5 bases and the J gene end by 7 bases; junction bases not matched to a gene: 11. This CDR3 region has 15 residues. Germline CDR1 and CDR2: SGHRS and YFSETQ. Here the CDR3 DNA reads TGCGCCAGCAGTACTCGGGGGGGCCTATATAATGAGCAGTTCTTC. Translated, it gives CASSTRGGLYNEQFF.

The chain employs TRBV2 and TRBJ1-1; the match to TRBD1 covers 12 bases. V was clipped by 3 bases and J by 1 base; unmatched bases: 6. Germline V gene lookup returns CDR1 SNHLY and CDR2 FYNNEI. The CDR3 contains 17 residues. CDR3 in DNA: TGTGCCAGCAGTGACACCGGGACAGGGGGCTGGAACACTGAAGCTTTCTTT. Translating it yields CASSDTGTGGWNTEAFF.

V usage is TRBV5-6 and J usage is TRBJ2-7; no reliable D call. Trimming cost V 0 bases and J 3 bases, with 4 bases left between them. From germline, CDR1 is SGHDT and CDR2 YYEEEE. The CDR3 runs to 12 residues. This CDR3 is CASSLGRYEQYF. DNA for the CDR3: TGTGCCAGCAGCTTGGGTCGCTACGAGCAGTACTTC.

The chain recombines TRBV11-2 with TRBJ2-5, with TRBD1 identical over 8 bases. Trimming at V came to 4 bases and at J to 4 bases, leaving 8 bases not matched to a gene. Germline V gene data show CDR1 as SGHAT and CDR2 as FQNNGV. This CDR3 contains 15 residues. For the CDR3, the DNA is TGTGCCAGCAGCTCACAGGGGGTCGGCGTAGAGACCCAGTACTTC. Translated, it gives CASSSQGVGVETQYF.

The CDR3 region has the DNA TGTGCCATCAGCGGGGGGGGACTGGTCACAGATACGCAGTATTTT. Translated: CAISGGGLVTDTQYF. The chain couples TRBV10-3 to TRBJ2-3; 8 bases align to TRBD2. This CDR3 region has 15 residues. J was trimmed by 2 bases and V by 6 bases; bases with no gene match: 7. Germline V gene sequence: CDR1 ENHRY, CDR2 SYGVKD.

The gene calls are TRBV6-5 and TRBJ2-7, with TRBD2 matching over 8 bases. The trim removed 0 bases at V and 5 bases at J, leaving 6 bases unmatched. This CDR3 is built from 15 residues. Germline CDR1 reads MNHEY; CDR2 reads SVGAGI. DNA of the CDR3: TGTGCCAGCAGTTACTCAACGGGAGGGCTGAACGAGCAGTACTTC. Residues: CASSYSTGGLNEQYF.

This clone is a singleton in its sample. This chain uses TRBV18 with TRBJ2-7; the match to TRBD2 covers 11 bases. In germline, CDR1 is KGHSH, CDR2 LQKENI. The V and J ends lost 3 bases and 3 bases, in that order; junction bases with no gene match: 7. CDR3 length: 16 residues. CDR3 sequence (DNA): TGTGCCAGCTCACCGACCCTAGCGGGGGGCCTCTACGAGCAGTACTTC. Protein sequence: CASSPTLAGGLYEQYF.

The chain has TRBV19 and TRBJ2-5, with 8 bases lining up with TRBD2. CDR1 LNHDA and CDR2 SQIVND come from the germline V gene (reference sequence). The CDR3 length is 13 residues. J gave up 7 bases and V 4 bases, and 5 bases lay outside the gene matches. The CDR3 loop reads CASSSGGHGTQYF. The CDR3 nucleotides are TGTGCCAGTAGTAGCGGGGGGCACGGGACCCAGTACTTC.

The chain carries TRBV6-5 and TRBJ2-1; 7 nucleotides align to TRBD2. The CDR3 is 15 residues long. J was trimmed by 6 bases and V by 0 bases; bases with no gene match: 5. CDR1 is MNHEY, CDR2 SVGAGI, per germline. The CDR3 bases are TGTGCCAGCAGTTACTCGGCGGGAGCTCTCAATGAGCAGTTCTTC. Its protein is CASSYSAGALNEQFF.

This chain joins TRBV5-4 and TRBJ1-3, with a tentative D call TRBD1 (6 bases). Germline loops: CDR1 SGHNT, CDR2 YYREEE (reference sequence). This CDR3 has 13 residues. The V and J ends lost 8 bases and 0 bases respectively, with 9 bases between them. CDR3 sequence reads: CASQGSSGNTIYF. Here the CDR3 DNA reads TGTGCCAGTCAGGGGAGCTCTGGAAACACCATATATTTT.

Concerning this clone itself: The sample contains more than one DNA sequence encoding this CDR3. The chain couples TRBV9 to TRBJ1-5, with D possibly TRBD1 on 6 matching bases. From germline, CDR1 is SGDLS and CDR2 YYNGEE. V lost 2 bases, J lost 0 bases, and 9 bases lay in between. The CDR3 length is 15 residues. As DNA, the CDR3 is TGTGCCAGCAGCGTCTCAGGGGATAGCAATCAGCCCCAGCATTTT. Amino acid sequence: CASSVSGDSNQPQHF.

This rearrangement joins TRBV7-9 to TRBJ2-1; D ambiguous. Deletions cut 0 bases from V and 0 bases from J, with 12 bases between. Germline values: CDR1 SEHNR, CDR2 FQNEAQ (reference sequence). CDR3 length: 17 residues. The CDR3 DNA is TGTGCCAGCAGCTTAGCTTACGGTAGGAGCTCCTACAATGAGCAGTTCTTC. It translates to CASSLAYGRSSYNEQFF.

The chain employs TRBV2 and TRBJ1-2; tentative D call: TRBD1 (5 bases). Trimming shortened V by 2 bases and J by 6 bases, and 13 bases separated the two germline ends. The CDR3 loop spans 14 amino acids. Germline V gene data show CDR1 as SNHLY and CDR2 as FYNNEI. The DNA for the CDR3 is TGTGCCAGCAGTGAATTCCCAGGGTCCGATGGCTACACCTTC. Translating gives CASSEFPGSDGYTF.

The chain carries TRBV28 and TRBJ2-2, with D perhaps TRBD1 (7 bases). This CDR3 has 13 amino acids. V gave up 6 bases and J gave up 6 bases, with 11 bases separating them. Germline V gene sequence: CDR1 MDHEN, CDR2 SYDVKM. CDR3 coding DNA: TGTGCCAGCAGGTCAGGGGGGCCCGGGGAGCTGTTTTTT. The encoded protein is CASRSGGPGELFF.

Regarding this clone: Since a much larger clone is just one base distant, this may be a read error. V is TRBV28 and J is TRBJ2-6; tentative D call: TRBD2 (5 bases). The CDR3 consists of 15 residues. V gave up 1 base and J gave up 2 bases, with 6 bases separating them. Per the germline V gene, CDR1 is MDHEN and CDR2 is SYDVKM. CDR3 DNA: TGTGCCAGCAGTTTATCAGCGGCTGGGGCCAACGTCCTGACTTTC. Its translation: CASSLSAAGANVLTF.

V gene TRBV25-1 combines with J gene TRBJ2-2; TRBD2 is a possible D gene (5 bases). V was cut by 0 bases and J by 7 bases, with 12 bases left in between. Looked up from germline, CDR1 is MGHDK and CDR2 is SYGVNS. The CDR3 has 15 amino acids. The CDR3 DNA is TGTGCCAGCAGTGAATATAATCTCGGAGGCGGGGAGCTGTTTTTT. This translates into CASSEYNLGGGELFF.

The chain has TRBV27 and TRBJ2-7, with 7 bases aligning to TRBD2. The CDR3 length is 15 residues. Germline V gene data show CDR1 as MNHEY and CDR2 as SMNVEV (reference sequence). V gave up 0 bases and J gave up 6 bases; unmatched junction bases: 8. For the CDR3, the DNA is TGTGCCAGCAGTTTATCGAAGTCTAGCGGAGGCGAGCAGTACTTC. Amino acids: CASSLSKSSGGEQYF.